The 13 T cell receptor beta chains below were found in one sample sequenced in a study of T cells in localized non-small cell lung cancer. Profiling relied on immunoSEQ multiplex PCR, and the TCRdb table lists in-frame clones only, not all of them. The sample holds 900 to 1,400 clones, just over 20% seen once. Source: normal lung tissue next to the tumor, taken before any cancer treatment. These receptors were taken from a female donor over 55 with stage I squamous cell lung carcinoma.

The gene calls are TRBV19 and TRBJ1-5; 7 nucleotides line up with TRBD1. The length of the CDR3 is 15 residues. With 7 bases clipped from V and 3 bases from J, the junction kept 9 bases outside the gene matches. CDR1 is LNHDA and CDR2 is SQIVND in the germline V gene (reference sequence). CDR3 in amino acids: CASTALTGINQPQHF. DNA of the CDR3: TGTGCCAGTACCGCCTTGACAGGGATCAATCAGCCCCAGCATTTT.

This clone has more than one count but fewer than ten. The CDR3 is CAWKVTTGWDTEAFF. CDR3 in DNA: TGTGCCTGGAAAGTAACGACAGGGTGGGACACTGAAGCTTTCTTT. The chain recombines TRBV30 with TRBJ1-1, with 7 bases fitting TRBD1. The length of the CDR3 is 15 residues. V lost 4 bases, J lost 3 bases, and 11 bases stayed unmatched. The germline CDR1 and CDR2 sequences are GTSNPN and SVGIG (reference sequence).

A few counts support this clone. The rearrangement uses TRBV7-5 and TRBJ1-1. TRBV7-5 is designated a pseudogene. The CDR3 has 15 residues. CDR3 DNA: TGTGCCAGCAGCCCGGGTTTGGCGGCGAACACTGAAGCTTTCTTT. The encoded protein is CASSPGLAANTEAFF.

The gene calls are TRBV11-3 and TRBJ1-1; D is perhaps TRBD1 (5 bases). Looked up from germline, CDR1 is SGHNT and CDR2 is YENEEA. This CDR3 is built from 15 residues. The V end lost 5 bases, the J end lost 0 bases, and 13 bases lay between the germline ends. CDR3 coding DNA: TGTGCCAGCAGCGAACTGACAGTGATGAACACTGAAGCTTTCTTT. Translated, it gives CASSELTVMNTEAFF.

This clone was observed a few times. V and J are TRBV19 and TRBJ2-1; D ambiguous. Looked up from germline, CDR1 is LNHDA and CDR2 is SQIVND (reference sequence). CDR3 length equals 17 residues. The ends were cut back, 0 bases at V and 3 bases at J, with 15 bases in the middle. CDR3: CASSIDRASIVYNEQFF. In DNA form, the CDR3 reads TGTGCCAGTAGTATAGATCGTGCCTCAATTGTCTACAATGAGCAGTTCTTC.

The V gene is TRBV6-8, the J gene TRBJ2-2, with TRBD2 matching over 8 bases. Germline CDR1 reads MNHGY; CDR2 reads SAAAGT. V dropped 4 bases and J dropped 6; count of bases not matched to a gene: 7. There are 15 residues in the CDR3. CDR3 nucleotides: TGTGCCAGCAGTTTCAGCGGGAGTGGCGCCGGGGAGCTGTTTTTT. Translating gives CASSFSGSGAGELFF.

This clone has only a few counts. The chain links TRBV11-3 to TRBJ2-2; D is perhaps TRBD1 (6 bases). Trimming pared 3 bases from V and 3 bases from J, leaving 14 bases between. The CDR3 contains 16 residues. Germline loops: CDR1 SGHNT, CDR2 YENEEA. CDR3 coding DNA: TGTGCCAGCAGCTTGTGGGCTAGGGGGTACACCGGGGAGCTGTTTTTT. Encoded protein: CASSLWARGYTGELFF.

The rearrangement links TRBV29-1 to TRBJ2-5, with 8 bases matching TRBD1. The trim removed 4 bases at V and 4 bases at J, leaving 8 bases unmatched. CDR1 is SQVTM and CDR2 is ANQGSEA in the germline V gene. The CDR3 consists of 14 residues. The CDR3 nucleotides are TGCAGCGTTGGGCGGCAGGGGGCCCCAGAGACCCAGTACTTC. It is translated as CSVGRQGAPETQYF.

This chain connects TRBV28 to TRBJ2-4, with 7 positions matching TRBD2. The ends lost 6 bases at V and 0 bases at J; junction bases unmatched: 5. The germline V gene encodes CDR1 MDHEN and CDR2 SYDVKM. There are 15 residues in the CDR3. The CDR3 region has the DNA TGTGCCAGCAGGCGGGAGACCCTAGCCAAAAACATTCAGTACTTC. Amino acids: CASRRETLAKNIQYF.

The chain combines TRBV14 with TRBJ2-5; maybe TRBD2 (6 bases). The germline CDR1 and CDR2 sequences are SGHDN and FVKESK. The CDR3 has 16 amino acids. The V gene lost 0 bases and the J gene lost 5 bases, with 16 bases spanning the gap. CDR3 sequence: CASSQDSTGAGETQYF. The CDR3 DNA follows: TGTGCCAGCAGCCAAGATAGCACGGGAGCAGGGGAGACCCAGTACTTC. The complete variable domain, with remaining parts taken from reference TRBV14 and TRBJ2-5, reads EAGVTQFPSHSVIEKGQTVTLRCDPISGHDNLYWYRRVMGKEIKFLLHFVKESKQDESGMPNNRFLAERTGGTYSTLKVQPAELEDSGVYFCASSQDSTGAGETQYFGPGTRLLVL.

This sequence joins TRBV5-1 and TRBJ2-1; 12 bases align to TRBD2. The germline V gene has CDR1 SGHRS and CDR2 YFSETQ. This CDR3 is built from 16 residues. V shed 2 bases, J shed 5 bases, and the junction held 5 bases outside the gene matches. In DNA form, the CDR3 reads TGCGCCAGCAGCTTTCGACTAGCGGGAGCGAACAATGAGCAGTTCTTC. It is translated as CASSFRLAGANNEQFF.

By its share, this clone is medium-sized. V is TRBV28 and J is TRBJ2-5, with D tentatively TRBD1 (6 bases). This CDR3 has 17 amino acids. The V gene's germline CDR1 is MDHEN and CDR2 SYDVKM. V was shortened by 3 bases and J by 2 bases, with 19 bases between the two germline ends. The CDR3 spells CASSFELGTLLQETQYF. CDR3 bases: TGTGCCAGCAGTTTCGAACTCGGGACACTTCTTCAAGAGACCCAGTACTTC.

The sample holds a few counts of this clone. The chain has TRBV18 and TRBJ2-3; maybe TRBD2 (5 bases). This CDR3 is 13 amino acids long. V shed 5 bases and J shed 3 bases, with 9 bases lying between them. Germline loops: CDR1 KGHSH, CDR2 LQKENI. CDR3 protein: CASSTERTDTQYF. CDR3 coding DNA: TGTGCCAGCTCAACTGAGCGGACAGATACGCAGTATTTT.